A selection of T cell receptor beta chains follows, all from one sample in a study of T-cell memory formation after mild COVID-19. In TCRdb, the 5' RACE reads were re-called with MiXCR into one record per CDR3 protein. This sample yields 280,000 or so distinct CDR3 sequences, of which 7% to 10% are seen a single time; around a fifth belongs to the top ten. Input material: PBMCs or a T cell subset sorted from them (not recorded which). These receptors were obtained from a young man who had mild COVID-19 (a few samples of this study predate the infection). Cell type and time point are not known. The conserved cysteine and the conserved F or W are not part of the CDR3 here. Each record gives: clone size, V gene, J gene, CDR3 protein. Not every row has a clone size; where given, it reads once, few, many or a size class.

-	TRBV6-2/TRBV6-3	TRBJ1-5	ASTTRVNQPQH
many	TRBV12-3/TRBV12-4	TRBJ2-3	ASTSDAQRTDTQY
few	TRBV20-1	TRBJ1-2	RGPRGYT
-	TRBV12-3/TRBV12-4	TRBJ2-2	ASRTGRTGELF
once	TRBV15	TRBJ2-1	ATSVEKTSGVFYNEQF
-	TRBV7-9	TRBJ2-5	ASSSRTSGAQETQY
few	TRBV12-5	TRBJ2-1	ASGITGTGPYNEQF
-	TRBV6-2/TRBV6-3	TRBJ2-5	ASSYNSGKETQY
-	TRBV11-2	TRBJ2-5	ASRRTSGGVPGWETQY
-	TRBV4-1	TRBJ2-7	ASSQASGSREYEQY
-	TRBV6-5	TRBJ1-1	ASTRRDRDRAF
few	TRBV15	TRBJ2-7	ATSGDRDREQY
-	TRBV10-2	TRBJ1-1	ASSRGLAEAF
-	TRBV11-2	TRBJ2-3	ASSPQPAGQY
many	TRBV20-1	TRBJ2-7	SAGELYEQY
many	TRBV7-9	TRBJ2-7	ASSQGLAGIYEQY
few	TRBV4-3	TRBJ2-1	ASSQEGLADNNEQF
-	TRBV11-2	TRBJ2-5	ASSTTGGLETQY
-	TRBV7-2	TRBJ2-5	ASSRPGAREGETQY
-	TRBV4-1	TRBJ1-6	ASSPLTRGDWDSPLH
-	TRBV4-1	TRBJ2-7	ASSPRTGITYEQY
few	TRBV5-1	TRBJ2-1	ASSLRQPNEQF
-	TRBV9	TRBJ2-5	ASSGATGETQY
-	TRBV29-1	TRBJ1-4	SAGGQLNEKLF
-	TRBV5-1	TRBJ2-5	ASHRPEEGTQY
few	TRBV11-2	TRBJ2-2	ASSFWAGSTTGELF
many	TRBV29-1	TRBJ1-5	SVADFHQPQH
few	TRBV28	TRBJ2-3	ATIVGGRLSDTQY
many	TRBV28	TRBJ2-3	ASSPERGSNTDTQY
-	TRBV9	TRBJ1-3	ASSGFSSGNTIY
many	TRBV11-2	TRBJ2-3	ASSLRSGGATDTQY
-	TRBV20-1	TRBJ1-3	SASRTGGNTIY
-	TRBV18	TRBJ2-5	ASTQTAQETQY
-	TRBV4-1	TRBJ2-1	ASSHFVTPKNEQF
many	TRBV7-2	TRBJ1-6	ASSSSGEYGSPLH
few	TRBV7-9	TRBJ1-5	ASSLGQGDRSQPQH
few	TRBV15	TRBJ2-7	ATSREPGQSSYEQY
many	TRBV6-1	TRBJ2-7	ASSEGDSSSYEQY
-	TRBV20-1	TRBJ2-5	SARDGLGAGETQY
few	TRBV7-2	TRBJ1-2	ASSPGPGTNYGYT
-	TRBV27	TRBJ2-7	ASSLKQGPYEQY
-	TRBV7-2	TRBJ2-1	ASSPGLGGYNEQF